One sample yielded the 20 T cell receptor beta chains listed below, sequenced in a study of T cells in Graves' hyperthyroidism and ophthalmopathy. RNA transcripts yielded amplified TCR beta CDR3 regions. Carried out on the TCR CDR3, a first-round RT-PCR used the HTBI primer set. TCRdb analysed the multiplex PCR reads with MiXCR anew, one entry per CDR3 protein. The sample has 250,000 to 300,000 distinct CDR3 sequences, roughly 15% seen once. Input material: blood. Source of these receptors: a woman in her forties with Graves' hyperthyroidism.

Ten or more counts support this clonotype. The gene calls are TRBV10-3 and TRBJ2-7, with unresolved D. The CDR3 runs 13 residues. V shed 0 bases and J shed 4 bases, with 7 bases lying between them. Germline assignment: CDR1 ENHRY and CDR2 SYGVKD. The CDR3 spells CAISESRPYEQYF. CDR3 nucleotide sequence: TGTGCCATCAGTGAGTCAAGGCCATACGAGCAGTACTTC.

This clonotype was counted between two and nine times. This chain uses TRBV3-1 with TRBJ2-5; D gene ambiguous. Trimming stripped 1 base from V and 7 bases from J, with 7 bases between. There are 12 residues in the CDR3. Germline lookup yields CDR1 LGHDT and CDR2 YNNKEL (reference sequence). CDR3 loop: CASSQVERTQYF. The CDR3 DNA follows: TGTGCCAGCAGCCAAGTAGAGAGGACCCAGTACTTC.

This sequence joins TRBV7-2 and TRBJ1-6; 8 nucleotides line up with TRBD1. CDR1 and CDR2 (germline): SGHTA, FQGNSA. Trimming at V came to 5 bases and at J to 3 bases, leaving 6 bases not matched to a gene. The CDR3 is 16 residues long. The CDR3 coding sequence is TGTGCCAGCAGCCGGACAGGGTCCGGCTATAATTCACCCCTCCACTTT. Translated, it gives CASSRTGSGYNSPLHF.

The gene calls are TRBV29-1 and TRBJ2-1; D is unresolved. CDR3 length equals 12 residues. Germline CDR1 SQVTM, CDR2 ANQGSEA. V was clipped by 7 bases and J by 5 bases, with 12 bases between them. The CDR3 nucleotides read TGCAGCGCTACCCCTAGTGACAATGAGCAGTTCTTC. Protein sequence: CSATPSDNEQFF.

The chain carries TRBV5-6 and TRBJ2-3, with D perhaps TRBD1 (6 bases). V was pared by 4 bases and J by 2 bases, with 17 bases between. The CDR3 is made up of 16 amino acids. From germline, CDR1 is SGHDT and CDR2 YYEEEE. The DNA of the CDR3 is TGTGCCAGCAGCGTAATTGGGGGCAGGGACACAGATACGCAGTATTTT. Translating gives CASSVIGGRDTDTQYF.

This clonotype was seen many times. CDR3: CASSLRTGHNSPLHF. CDR3 nucleotide sequence: TGTGCCAGCAGTCTTCGGACAGGTCATAATTCACCCCTCCACTTT. The chain uses TRBV6-1 and TRBJ1-6; TRBD1 aligns across 7 bases. Germline loops: CDR1 MNHNS, CDR2 SASEGT. The CDR3 spans 15 residues. The V and J ends lost 5 bases and 5 bases, in that order; junction bases with no gene match: 6.

This clonotype was seen repeatedly, ten times or more. Written as DNA, the CDR3 is TGTGCCAGCAAGTTGGGACTAGCGGGGGAGTACGAGCAGTACTTC. Protein: CASKLGLAGEYEQYF. This rearrangement joins TRBV3-1 to TRBJ2-7; TRBD2 aligns across 14 bases. Trimming took 7 bases from V and 4 from J; bases not matched to a gene: 6. Germline CDR1 reads LGHDT; CDR2 reads YNNKEL (reference sequence). The CDR3 extends over 15 amino acids.

This clonotype was recorded at least ten times. The rearrangement uses TRBV2 and TRBJ1-5, with no clear D. From germline, CDR1 is SNHLY and CDR2 FYNNEI. The V gene lost 6 bases and the J gene lost 7 bases, with 19 bases spanning the gap. The CDR3 has 15 amino acids. This chain's CDR3 is CASRRALGHLQPQHF. CDR3 DNA: TGTGCCAGCAGGAGGGCACTCGGTCATCTGCAGCCCCAGCATTTT.

This clonotype has a count of ten or more. This sequence joins TRBV6-4 and TRBJ2-2, with D hard to call. The germline V and J ends were trimmed by 2 bases and 7 bases, with 8 bases remaining between them. CDR1 is MRHNA and CDR2 is SNTAGT in the germline V gene. This CDR3 contains 13 residues. Written as DNA, the CDR3 is TGTGCCAGCAGTGACAGGGATGGCGGGGAGCTGTTTTTT. Its translation is CASSDRDGGELFF.

The sample holds many counts of this clonotype. This chain links TRBV2 with TRBJ1-1; no clear D. The CDR3 is 14 residues long. Trimming removed 5 bases from V and 7 bases from J, with 17 bases in between. Germline V gives CDR1 SNHLY, CDR2 FYNNEI. In DNA form, the CDR3 reads TGTGCCAGCAGTATCGACGTAGTACTCAATGAAGCTTTCTTT. Amino acids: CASSIDVVLNEAFF.

The table lists this clonotype with many counts. The rearrangement uses TRBV2 and TRBJ1-5, with a tentative D call TRBD1 (6 bases). Germline CDR1 reads SNHLY; CDR2 reads FYNNEI. Trimming took off 2 bases at V and 2 bases at J, with 13 bases between the two ends. CDR3 length: 16 residues. The CDR3 is CASSERTGRRNQPQHF. The CDR3 region has the DNA TGTGCCAGCAGTGAACGTACAGGGAGGCGCAATCAGCCCCAGCATTTT.

Comment on this clonotype: A read error may explain this, as a much larger clone is one base away. The CDR3: CASVGGAGTSGQYF. The DNA of the CDR3 is TGTGCCAGCGTCGGTGGTGCCGGGACCAGCGGGCAGTACTTC. The chain recombines TRBV18 with TRBJ2-7, with D perhaps given as TRBD1 or TRBD2 (5 bases each). Trimming cost V 8 bases and J 9 bases, with 23 bases left between them. Germline CDR1 KGHSH, CDR2 LQKENI. CDR3 size: 14 residues. Based on the CDR3 plus reference TRBV18 and TRBJ2-7, the full variable domain is NAGVMQNPRHLVRRRGQEARLRCSPMKGHSHVYWYRQLPEEGLKFMVYLQKENIIDESGMPKERFSAEFPKEGPSILRIQQVVRGDSAAYFCASVGGAGTSGQYFGPGTRLTVT.

This clonotype was found a few times. The V gene is TRBV5-1, the J gene TRBJ2-7; 11 positions agree with TRBD2. V shed 2 bases and J 5 bases; nucleotides not matched to a gene: 6. Germline V gene data show CDR1 as SGHRS and CDR2 as YFSETQ. The CDR3 has 15 amino acids. The CDR3 region has the DNA TGCGCCAGCAGCTTCTTAGCGGGAGGGCTCAACGAGCAGTACTTC. The encoded protein is CASSFLAGGLNEQYF. Together with reference TRBV5-1 and TRBJ2-7, the CDR3 gives the full variable domain: KAGVTQTPRYLIKTRGQQVTLSCSPISGHRSVSWYQQTPGQGLQFLFEYFSETQRNKGNFPGRFSGRQFSNSRSEMNVSTLELGDSALYLCASSFLAGGLNEQYFGPGTRLTVT.

J is TRBJ1-2 and V is TRBV12-5, with 9 bases matching TRBD1. The CDR3 covers 13 residues. The J segment lost 10 bases and the V segment lost 4 bases, leaving 7 bases of the junction unmatched. Germline lookup yields CDR1 LGHNT and CDR2 FRNRAP. Here the CDR3 DNA reads TGTGCTAGTGGTTGGCGACAGGGGGGGGACTACACCTTC. This translates into CASGWRQGGDYTF.

This clonotype was found many times. This chain connects TRBV18 to TRBJ2-7; D uncertain. Germline V lookup: CDR1 KGHSH, CDR2 LQKENI. This CDR3 has 15 residues. Trimming removed 4 bases from V and 4 bases from J, with 17 bases in between. The CDR3 region is CASSQETISMYEQYF. Here the CDR3 DNA reads TGTGCCAGCTCACAGGAGACGATCAGTATGTACGAGCAGTACTTC. Based on the CDR3 plus reference TRBV18 and TRBJ2-7, the full variable domain is NAGVMQNPRHLVRRRGQEARLRCSPMKGHSHVYWYRQLPEEGLKFMVYLQKENIIDESGMPKERFSAEFPKEGPSILRIQQVVRGDSAAYFCASSQETISMYEQYFGPGTRLTVT.

This clonotype came up a few times. The chain joins TRBV2 to TRBJ2-3; TRBD2 matches 8 bases. Looked up from germline, CDR1 is SNHLY and CDR2 is FYNNEI. There are 14 residues in the CDR3. Trimming at V came to 4 bases and at J to 6 bases, leaving 6 bases not matched to a gene. The chain's CDR3 is CASSVLADRDTQYF. The CDR3 DNA sequence: TGTGCCAGCAGTGTACTAGCGGACCGGGATACGCAGTATTTT. The full variable domain, with the rest looked up from reference TRBV2 and TRBJ2-3, is EPEVTQTPSHQVTQMGQEVILRCVPISNHLYFYWYRQILGQKVEFLVSFYNNEISEKSEIFDDQFSVERPDGSNFTLKIRSTKLEDSAMYFCASSVLADRDTQYFGPGTRLTVL.

The rearrangement joins TRBV4-2 to TRBJ1-6; 7 bases agree with TRBD1. Looked up from germline, CDR1 is LGHNA and CDR2 is YNFKEQ. V was pared by 2 bases and J by 9 bases, with 7 bases of the junction left unmatched. This CDR3 has 15 amino acids. The CDR3 spells CASSQTTGSGSPLHF. Written as DNA, the CDR3 is TGTGCCAGCAGCCAAACGACAGGGTCCGGTTCACCCCTCCACTTT.

As concerns this clonotype: A much more abundant neighbour one base away suggests this may be a read error. The rearrangement links TRBV5-1 to TRBJ2-1; 9 bases match TRBD2. CDR1 is SGHRS and CDR2 is YFSETQ in the germline V gene. This CDR3 has 14 amino acids. V trimming: 4 bases; J trimming: 8 bases; junction bases outside the gene matches: 7. The DNA of the CDR3 is TGCGCCAGCAGCCCCCGGGCGGGAGGGTATGAGCAGTTCTTC. This encodes CASSPRAGGYEQFF.

The sample holds many counts of this clonotype. The V gene is TRBV6-1, the J gene TRBJ1-1; 9 bases agree with TRBD1. CDR1 and CDR2 from the germline V gene are MNHNS and SASEGT. The CDR3 has 13 amino acids. The trim removed 5 bases at V and 10 bases at J, leaving 8 bases unmatched. Here the CDR3 reads CASSMDRGGVAFF. The CDR3 nucleotides read TGTGCCAGCAGTATGGACAGGGGAGGCGTAGCTTTCTTT.

The V gene is TRBV5-1, the J gene TRBJ2-5, with 9 bases identical to TRBD1. V lost 2 bases, J lost 3 bases, and 2 bases stayed unmatched. Germline CDR1 reads SGHRS; CDR2 reads YFSETQ. The CDR3 loop spans 14 amino acids. CDR3 sequence reads: CASSFDRGEETQYF. CDR3 coding DNA: TGCGCCAGCAGCTTTGACAGGGGGGAAGAGACCCAGTACTTC.